These T cell receptor beta chains were read from a single sample in a study of T cell changes during pregnancy in multiple sclerosis. Profiling relied on immunoSEQ multiplex PCR, and the TCRdb table lists in-frame clones only, not all of them. The sample holds about 36,000 clones, around 92% seen once. What was sequenced was PBMCs (not recorded whether the cells were cultured). The receptors come from a female donor with multiple sclerosis, enrolled in a pregnancy study. The CDR3 runs from the conserved cysteine through the conserved F or W. Fields, in order: V gene, D gene, J gene, CDR3 protein, CDR3 DNA. The D gene is left open where the match is weak.

TRBV11-2,NA,TRBJ1-3,CASSLVRVNYTIYF,TGTGCCAGCAGCTTAGTCAGGGTCAACTACACCATATATTTT
TRBV6-1,TRBD2,TRBJ2-1,CASSHRLADSDGGFF,TGTGCCAGCAGTCATCGACTAGCGGATTCCGACGGGGGGTTCTTC
TRBV7-9,TRBD2,TRBJ2-1,CASSFGLVSYNEQFF,TGTGCCAGCAGCTTCGGACTAGTCTCCTACAATGAGCAGTTCTTC
TRBV2,NA,TRBJ1-5,CASAGPSNQPQHF,TGTGCCAGCGCGGGACCGAGCAATCAGCCCCAGCATTTT
TRBV4-3,TRBD2,TRBJ2-7,CASSQAPPGLAGDYEQYF,TGCGCCAGCAGCCAAGCACCCCCGGGACTAGCGGGAGACTACGAGCAGTACTTC
TRBV5-6,NA,TRBJ2-6,CASSLDTSSGANVLTF,TGTGCCAGCAGCCTGGACACTTCATCTGGGGCCAACGTCCTGACTTTC
TRBV18,NA,TRBJ1-2,CASSPRGGGDDGYTF,TGTGCCAGCTCACCACGCGGAGGGGGGGACGATGGCTACACCTTC
TRBV9,TRBD2,TRBJ2-3,CASSVGASGSTDTQYF,TGTGCCAGCAGCGTAGGGGCTAGCGGTAGCACAGATACGCAGTATTTT
TRBV11-3,TRBD1,TRBJ2-3,CASSYRGRPTDTQYF,TGTGCCAGCTCATACAGGGGGCGCCCGACAGATACGCAGTATTTT
TRBV9,NA,TRBJ2-3,CASSVAPSTDTQYF,TGTGCCAGCAGCGTAGCTCCTAGCACAGATACGCAGTATTTT
TRBV10-3,NA,TRBJ2-7,CAISELGADYEQYF,TGTGCCATCAGTGAGTTGGGGGCCGACTACGAGCAGTACTTC
TRBV7-8,TRBD2,TRBJ2-7,CASSLDPAGGEQYF,TGTGCCAGCAGCTTAGATCCGGCGGGGGGCGAGCAGTACTTC
TRBV7-3,TRBD2,TRBJ2-5,CASSNGLAGETQYF,TGTGCCAGCAGCAACGGACTAGCGGGAGAGACCCAGTACTTC
TRBV7-2,NA,TRBJ2-1,CASSQRLGYNEQFF,TGTGCCAGCAGCCAACGATTGGGATACAATGAGCAGTTCTTC
TRBV7-9,NA,TRBJ1-1,CASSLGLGGEAFF,TGTGCCAGCAGCTTAGGCCTCGGAGGAGAAGCTTTCTTT
TRBV6-6,TRBD1,TRBJ1-5,CASSYDRVGQPQHF,TGTGCCAGCAGTTATGACAGGGTCGGTCAGCCCCAGCATTTT